What follows are 11 T cell receptor beta chains derived from one specimen sequenced in a study of post-analysis software for immune sequencing data. General study results and limits: The five TRBV segments detected at higher frequency in patients than in controls included TRBV5-6, TRBV5-1 and TRBV20-1.

No antigen has been assigned to these receptors. The authors incorporated unique molecular identifiers into the TCR beta cDNA libraries. TCRdb processed the PCR reads anew with MiXCR; each CDR3 protein has one entry. The sample has around 440,000 distinct CDR3 sequences; approximately 46% are singletons. Sequencing was carried out using blood. The receptor set was obtained from a girl aged 10 to 17 with multiple sclerosis.

The gene calls are TRBV20-1 and TRBJ1-6, with D perhaps matching TRBD1 (5 bases). The V and J ends lost 6 bases and 0 bases respectively, with 12 bases between them. Germline lookup yields CDR1 DFQATT and CDR2 SNEGSKA (reference sequence). The CDR3 is 15 residues long. The CDR3 reads CSAVPGSSYNSPLHF. The CDR3 region has the DNA TGCAGTGCCGTCCCAGGGAGCTCCTATAATTCACCCCTCCACTTT.

The chain couples TRBV24-1 to TRBJ2-2; D is unresolved. Germline assignment: CDR1 KGHDR and CDR2 SFDVKD. This CDR3 region has 13 residues. Trimming shortened V by 6 bases and J by 4 bases, and 8 bases separated the two germline ends. The CDR3 spells CATSLQSTGELFF. The CDR3 coding sequence is TGTGCCACCAGTTTACAGTCCACCGGGGAGCTGTTTTTT.

V and J are TRBV28 and TRBJ1-5; 8 bases map to TRBD1. Germline lookup yields CDR1 MDHEN and CDR2 SYDVKM. This CDR3 spans 15 amino acids. V trimming: 3 bases; J trimming: 4 bases; junction bases outside the gene matches: 5. The DNA for the CDR3 is TGTGCCAGCAGTTTCGAGGACAGGGTTAATCAGCCCCAGCATTTT. It is translated as CASSFEDRVNQPQHF.

This chain links TRBV20-1 with TRBJ2-3; the match to TRBD1 covers 11 bases. The germline CDR1 and CDR2 sequences are DFQATT and SNEGSKA (reference sequence). Germline trimming cut 2 bases from V and 4 bases from J; bases unmatched to any gene: 8. The CDR3 spans 16 residues. The CDR3 nucleotides are TGCAGTGCTAGATCCCCCTGGGGACAGGGGGCAGATACGCAGTATTTT. It translates to CSARSPWGQGADTQYF.

Ten or more counts support this clonotype. This chain uses TRBV7-2 with TRBJ2-7; TRBD1 might be the D (6 bases). This CDR3 has 16 amino acids. Trimming cost V 6 bases and J 4 bases, with 22 bases left between them. From germline, CDR1 is SGHTA and CDR2 FQGNSA. The CDR3 coding sequence is TGTGCCAGCAGTTACGTCTCAGGAACAGGGTTTTACGAGCAGTACTTC. It is translated as CASSYVSGTGFYEQYF.

The V call is TRBV6-1, the J call TRBJ1-5; TRBD1 is a possible D gene (6 bases). Trimming removed 4 bases at V and 1 base at J, with 14 bases between. This CDR3 is 16 amino acids long. Germline loops: CDR1 MNHNS, CDR2 SASEGT. This CDR3 is CASSARPGASNQPQHF. The DNA of the CDR3 is TGTGCCAGCAGTGCACGGCCGGGGGCAAGCAATCAGCCCCAGCATTTT.

This clonotype was seen a few times. The chain links TRBV28 to TRBJ2-3, with 10 bases that match TRBD2. V trimming: 6 bases; J trimming: 4 bases; junction bases outside the gene matches: 10. The germline V gene has CDR1 MDHEN and CDR2 SYDVKM. This CDR3 contains 16 residues. This chain's CDR3 is CASSGPLAGDSDTQYF. The CDR3 nucleotides are TGTGCCAGCAGCGGGCCGCTAGCGGGAGATTCAGATACGCAGTATTTT.

This clonotype was counted a few times. V gene TRBV12-5 combines with J gene TRBJ2-4, with no clear D. The better agreement between TRBJ2-7 and the DNA end casts doubt on the J call. This CDR3 is built from 11 residues. CDR1 and CDR2 from the germline V gene are LGHNT and FRNRAP. CDR3 nucleotides: TGTGCTAGTGCCTCATACTACGAGCAGTACTTC. Its translation is CASASYYEQYF.

The chain couples TRBV3-1 to TRBJ2-7, with D tentatively TRBD1 or TRBD2 (6 bases each). Trimming took 0 bases from V and 2 from J, leaving 14 bases between them. The CDR3 runs to 16 residues. The germline V gene encodes CDR1 LGHDT and CDR2 YNNKEL (reference sequence). The CDR3: CASSQDLQGGAYEQYF. CDR3 DNA sequence: TGTGCCAGCAGCCAAGATTTACAGGGAGGCGCCTACGAGCAGTACTTC.

A remark on this clonotype: The junction departs from the called germline gene at one end, perhaps through a read error. The chain carries TRBV3-1 and TRBJ2-5; D remains ambiguous. Germline V gene data show CDR1 as LGHDT and CDR2 as YNNKEL (reference sequence). The CDR3 length is 15 residues. The CDR3 region has the DNA TGTGCCGGCAGCCAAGAGATGGCTACGCAAGAGACCCAGTACTTC. Translation: CAGSQEMATQETQYF.

The V call is TRBV7-6, the J call TRBJ1-4; D might be TRBD1 (5 bases). Germline loops: CDR1 SGHVS, CDR2 FNYEAQ. The CDR3 totals 15 residues. The V gene lost 2 bases and the J gene lost 3 bases, with 10 bases spanning the gap. CDR3 DNA: TGTGCCAGCAGCTTAAATCGGGGGTCTAATGAAAAACTGTTTTTT. It specifies CASSLNRGSNEKLFF.